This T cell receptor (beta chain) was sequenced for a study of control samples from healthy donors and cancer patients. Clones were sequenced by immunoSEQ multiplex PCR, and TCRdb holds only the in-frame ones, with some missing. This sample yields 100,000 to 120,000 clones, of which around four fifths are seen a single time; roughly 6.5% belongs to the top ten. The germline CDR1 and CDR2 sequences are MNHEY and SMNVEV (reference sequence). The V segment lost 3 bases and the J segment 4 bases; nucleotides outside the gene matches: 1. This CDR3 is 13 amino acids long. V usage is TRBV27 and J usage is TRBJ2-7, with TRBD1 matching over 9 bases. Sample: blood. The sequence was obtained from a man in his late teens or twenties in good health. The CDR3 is CASSFGTGYEQYF. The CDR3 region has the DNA TGTGCCAGCAGTTTTGGGACAGGGTACGAGCAGTACTTC.